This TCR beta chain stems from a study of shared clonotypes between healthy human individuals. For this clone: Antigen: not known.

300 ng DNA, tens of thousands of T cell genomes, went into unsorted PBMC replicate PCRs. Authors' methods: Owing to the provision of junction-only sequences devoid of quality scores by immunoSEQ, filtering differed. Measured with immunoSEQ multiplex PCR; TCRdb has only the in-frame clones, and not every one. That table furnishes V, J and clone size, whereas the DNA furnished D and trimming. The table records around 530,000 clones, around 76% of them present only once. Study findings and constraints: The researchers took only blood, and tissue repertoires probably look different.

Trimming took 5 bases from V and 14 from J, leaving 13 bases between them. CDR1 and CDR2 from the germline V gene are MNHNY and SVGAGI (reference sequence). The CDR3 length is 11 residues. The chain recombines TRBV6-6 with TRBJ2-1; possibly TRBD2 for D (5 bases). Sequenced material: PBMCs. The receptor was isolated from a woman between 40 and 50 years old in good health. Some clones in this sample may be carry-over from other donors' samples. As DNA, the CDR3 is TGTGCCAGCAGTCCCGCAAGGGAGAAGTTCTTC. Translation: CASSPAREKFF.